Below, 24 T cell receptor beta chains from the same sample are listed, as sequenced in a study of blood T cell repertoires in COVID-19. TCRdb's table, derived via immunoSEQ multiplex PCR, lists solely in-frame clones and lacks some. Here the sample spans 45,000 to 60,000 clones, around 85% being singletons. Sequencing was performed on peripheral blood. These receptors all come from a human donor in a cohort sampled during active COVID-19.

The chain combines TRBV2 with TRBJ1-4, with D maybe TRBD1 (5 bases). CDR1 is SNHLY, CDR2 FYNNEI, per germline. This CDR3 has 15 amino acids. V was pared by 4 bases and J by 0 bases, with 9 bases between. DNA for the CDR3: TGTGCCAGCAGTGCGGACACCTCAACTAATGAAAAACTGTTTTTT. The encoded protein is CASSADTSTNEKLFF.

The genes are TRBV12-3 or TRBV12-4 and TRBJ1-4; 8 bases map to TRBD1. Trimming removed 3 bases from V and 9 bases from J; junction bases left unmatched: 3. The CDR3 has 13 residues. Here the CDR3 reads CASSLGTGQKLFF. In nucleotides, the CDR3 is TGTGCCAGCAGTTTGGGGACAGGACAAAAACTGTTTTTT.

The V call is TRBV6-6, the J call TRBJ1-5; D is perhaps TRBD1 (6 bases). V lost 9 bases and J 5 bases, leaving 14 bases between the germline ends. The CDR3 is 13 residues long. The germline CDR1 and CDR2 sequences are MNHNY and SVGAGI (reference sequence). CDR3 nucleotide sequence: TGTGCCAGTACAGGGTTTAAAGATCAGCCCCAGCATTTT. Protein product: CASTGFKDQPQHF.

Only a few counts were recorded for this clone. The chain combines TRBV6-6 with TRBJ2-7, with 9 bases fitting TRBD2. This CDR3 region has 15 residues. Germline V lookup: CDR1 MNHNY, CDR2 SVGAGI (reference sequence). The junction had 7 bases not matched to a gene; V was cut back by 7 bases and J by 0 bases. The DNA for the CDR3 is TGTGCCAGCACCTTAGCGGGGGATTTCTCCTACGAGCAGTACTTC. It is translated as CASTLAGDFSYEQYF.

This clone was detected once. CDR3 sequence: CASRPLAGVSEQYF. DNA for the CDR3: TGTGCCAGCAGACCATTAGCGGGAGTCTCCGAGCAGTACTTC. This chain uses TRBV7-2 with TRBJ2-7; 9 nucleotides line up with TRBD2. Germline V CDR1 and CDR2: SGHTA, FQGNSA. J gave up 6 bases and V 6 bases, and 9 bases lay outside the gene matches. The CDR3 is 14 amino acids.

The chain is built from TRBV3-1 (or the pseudogene TRBV3-2) and TRBJ2-7, with TRBD2 matching over 7 bases. Germline V gives CDR1 LGHDT, CDR2 YNNKEL (reference sequence). The CDR3 totals 15 residues. With 5 bases clipped from V and 2 bases from J, the junction kept 9 bases outside the gene matches. CDR3 coding DNA: TGTGCCAGCAGCTATTTAGGGAGGGGTGCCTACGAGCAGTACTTC. Translated, it gives CASSYLGRGAYEQYF.

DNA for the CDR3: TGTGCCTGCCAGGACACCACCGGCGATCAGCCCCAGCATTTT. Amino acids: CACQDTTGDQPQHF. V is TRBV30 and J is TRBJ1-5; D possibly corresponds to TRBD1 (5 bases). CDR3 length: 14 residues. Germline-derived CDR1 and CDR2 are GTSNPN and SVGIG (reference sequence). Trimming took 6 bases from V and 5 from J, leaving 17 bases between them.

The rearrangement links TRBV19 to TRBJ1-6; D ambiguous. CDR3 size: 14 residues. Germline lookup yields CDR1 LNHDA and CDR2 SQIVND (reference sequence). Deletions cut 6 bases from V and 8 bases from J, with 14 bases between. CDR3 coding DNA: TGTGCCAGTAGCCTTGGCCACGCGGATTCACCCCTCCACTTT. As protein: CASSLGHADSPLHF.

This clone was detected only once. The V gene is TRBV24-1, the J gene TRBJ2-7; TRBD1 agrees at 8 bases. Unmatched junction bases numbered 5, after V lost 2 bases and J lost 3 bases. The CDR3 is 15 amino acids. Germline CDR1 KGHDR, CDR2 SFDVKD. The CDR3 DNA reads as TGTGCCACCAGTGATTCCCGGACAGGGATCTACGAGCAGTACTTC. Its translation: CATSDSRTGIYEQYF.

The sample holds a few counts of this clone. V is TRBV3-1 (or the pseudogene TRBV3-2) and J is TRBJ1-2; no firm D call. The CDR3 covers 13 residues. V gave up 4 bases and J gave up 6 bases, with 12 bases separating them. From germline, CDR1 is LGHDT and CDR2 YNNKEL (reference sequence). The CDR3 spells CASSPRKADGYTF. Written as DNA, the CDR3 is TGTGCCAGCAGCCCACGGAAGGCGGATGGCTACACCTTC.

The gene calls are TRBV2 and TRBJ1-1, with TRBD1 identical over 7 bases. This CDR3 spans 18 amino acids. The V and J ends lost 0 bases and 5 bases, in that order; junction bases with no gene match: 15. The germline V gene encodes CDR1 SNHLY and CDR2 FYNNEI. This CDR3 reads CASSEAGTVISLDTEAFF. The DNA for the CDR3 is TGTGCCAGCAGTGAAGCGGGGACAGTAATCAGTTTGGATACTGAAGCTTTCTTT.

This chain's CDR3 is CASSEEVMLRGYTF. The DNA for the CDR3 is TGTGCCAGCAGTGAGGAGGTAATGCTTCGTGGCTACACCTTC. The chain employs TRBV6-1 and TRBJ1-2; D is unresolved. The CDR3 is made up of 14 amino acids. CDR1 is MNHNS, CDR2 SASEGT, per germline. Deletions cut 3 bases from V and 7 bases from J, with 15 bases between.

The chain uses TRBV18 and TRBJ1-4; D may be TRBD1 (5 bases). Trimming took 2 bases from V and 4 from J, leaving 11 bases between them. The CDR3 contains 15 residues. Germline V lookup: CDR1 KGHSH, CDR2 LQKENI. CDR3 amino acids: CASSPIQDNNEKLFF. The CDR3 DNA follows: TGTGCCAGCTCACCAATCCAGGACAATAATGAAAAACTGTTTTTT.

The chain couples TRBV18 to TRBJ2-3; D remains ambiguous. The CDR3 is made up of 15 amino acids. Trimming shortened V by 2 bases and J by 0 bases, and 9 bases separated the two germline ends. The germline gives CDR1 KGHSH, CDR2 LQKENI. DNA of the CDR3: TGTGCCAGCTCACCAACCCAGACTAGCACAGATACGCAGTATTTT. This translates into CASSPTQTSTDTQYF.

This clone has more than one count but fewer than ten. The chain carries TRBV5-6 and TRBJ1-2; D unresolved. In germline, CDR1 is SGHDT, CDR2 YYEEEE. The germline V and J ends were trimmed by 5 bases and 4 bases, with 12 bases remaining between them. The CDR3 has 13 residues. CDR3 residues: CASRAELSYGYTF. Written as DNA, the CDR3 is TGTGCCAGCAGAGCGGAGCTGAGCTATGGCTACACCTTC.

This chain connects TRBV3-1 (or the pseudogene TRBV3-2) to TRBJ1-2, with 8 bases lining up with TRBD1. V shed 5 bases, J shed 0 bases, and the junction held 2 bases outside the gene matches. Germline CDR1 is LGHDT and CDR2 is YNNKEL (reference sequence). This CDR3 has 14 residues. As DNA, the CDR3 is TGTGCCAGCAGCGTGACAGGGGCTAACTATGGCTACACCTTC. This encodes CASSVTGANYGYTF.

The chain carries TRBV5-4 and TRBJ2-5; 8 nucleotides agree with TRBD1. V lost 5 bases and J lost 5; bases outside the gene matches: 8. CDR3 length: 14 residues. CDR1 is SGHNT, CDR2 YYREEE, per germline (reference sequence). The CDR3 region is CASSFQGARETQYF. The CDR3 DNA is TGTGCCAGCAGTTTTCAGGGGGCACGGGAGACCCAGTACTTC.

V and J are TRBV3-1 (or the pseudogene TRBV3-2) and TRBJ1-6, with unresolved D. The CDR3 consists of 14 residues. V gave up 5 bases and J gave up 2 bases, with 7 bases separating them. Germline CDR1 LGHDT, CDR2 YNNKEL (reference sequence). The CDR3 DNA sequence: TGTGCCAGCAGCACCGGGACCTATAATTCACCCCTCCACTTT. This encodes CASSTGTYNSPLHF.

This rearrangement joins TRBV30 to TRBJ1-2; D is possibly TRBD1 (5 bases). Germline CDR1 GTSNPN, CDR2 SVGIG (reference sequence). The CDR3 contains 13 residues. Trimming cost V 0 bases and J 7 bases, with 12 bases left between them. In DNA form, the CDR3 reads TGTGCCTGGAGTGTTTCGGGGGAGGGTGGCTACACCTTC. The encoded protein is CAWSVSGEGGYTF.

V usage is TRBV5-1 and J usage is TRBJ1-3; the D is unclear. Germline CDR1 reads SGHRS; CDR2 reads YFSETQ. V was pared by 4 bases and J by 3 bases, with 14 bases between. CDR3 length equals 15 residues. The CDR3 coding sequence is TGCGCCAGCAGCAAGGAGCCGGGTAATGGAAACACCATATATTTT. Translating it yields CASSKEPGNGNTIYF. Combining the CDR3 with reference TRBV5-1 and TRBJ1-3 gives the whole variable domain KAGVTQTPRYLIKTRGQQVTLSCSPISGHRSVSWYQQTPGQGLQFLFEYFSETQRNKGNFPGRFSGRQFSNSRSEMNVSTLELGDSALYLCASSKEPGNGNTIYFGEGSWLTVV.

V and J are TRBV6-5 and TRBJ2-1; no reliable D call. Germline assignment: CDR1 MNHEY and CDR2 SVGAGI. CDR3 length: 13 amino acids. The germline V and J ends were trimmed by 2 bases and 13 bases, with 15 bases remaining between them. Here the CDR3 reads CASSYSPQAPQFF. As DNA, the CDR3 is TGTGCCAGCAGTTACAGCCCCCAAGCCCCCCAGTTCTTC.

This rearrangement joins TRBV12-5 to TRBJ2-1; D remains unclear. From germline, CDR1 is LGHNT and CDR2 FRNRAP. This CDR3 comprises 13 residues. V lost 6 bases, J lost 5 bases, and 11 bases lay in between. CDR3 sequence reads: CASGPASDNEQFF. The CDR3 DNA sequence: TGTGCTAGTGGCCCCGCTAGTGACAATGAGCAGTTCTTC. Supplemented by reference TRBV12-5 and TRBJ2-1, the full variable domain reads DARVTQTPRHKVTEMGQEVTMRCQPILGHNTVFWYRQTMMQGLELLAYFRNRAPLDDSGMPKDRFSAEMPDATLATLKIQPSEPRDSAVYFCASGPASDNEQFFGPGTRLTVL.

This chain joins TRBV7-6 and TRBJ1-1; 10 bases are a match to TRBD1. After removal of 4 bases from V and 1 base from J, the junction contained 3 bases not matched to a gene. This CDR3 region has 15 residues. CDR1 and CDR2 from the germline V gene are SGHVS and FNYEAQ. The CDR3 nucleotides read TGTGCCAGCAGCTCTAGGGACAGGGGGAACACTGAAGCTTTCTTT. Amino acid sequence: CASSSRDRGNTEAFF.

The chain links TRBV5-6 to TRBJ2-7, with 8 bases fitting TRBD2. The V gene end was trimmed by 7 bases and the J gene end by 0 bases; junction bases not matched to a gene: 6. Germline CDR1 is SGHDT and CDR2 is YYEEEE. The CDR3 extends over 14 amino acids. CDR3 DNA sequence: TGTGCCAGCGCGGGGGGTCCCCTCTCCTACGAGCAGTACTTC. Translated: CASAGGPLSYEQYF.